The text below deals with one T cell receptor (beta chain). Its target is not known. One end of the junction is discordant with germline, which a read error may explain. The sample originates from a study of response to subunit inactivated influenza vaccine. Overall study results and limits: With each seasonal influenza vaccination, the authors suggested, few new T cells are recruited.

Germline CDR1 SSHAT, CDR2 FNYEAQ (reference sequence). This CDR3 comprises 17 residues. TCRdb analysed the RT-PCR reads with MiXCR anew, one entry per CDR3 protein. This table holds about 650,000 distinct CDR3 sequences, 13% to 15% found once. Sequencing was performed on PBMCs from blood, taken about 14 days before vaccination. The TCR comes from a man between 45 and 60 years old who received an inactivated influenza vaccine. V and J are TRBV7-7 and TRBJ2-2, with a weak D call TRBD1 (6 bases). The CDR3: CASSFSGGAENTGELFF. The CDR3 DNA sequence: TGTGCTAGCAGCTTTTCTGGGGGCGCTGAGAACACCGGGGAGCTGTTTTTT.